This TCR beta chain was obtained from a study of shared clonotypes between healthy human individuals. Study-wide background: The plates for each donor numbered three CD4 naive, three CD4 memory, two CD8 naive and one CD8 memory.

Profiled with immunoSEQ multiplex PCR; TCRdb holds only in-frame clones, not every one. Counted here are about 110,000 clones, 68% occurring once; the ten biggest clones make up approximately 23%. The CDR3 has 22 residues. Germline lookup yields CDR1 LGHNA and CDR2 YNFKEQ. Trimming shortened V by 0 bases and J by 7 bases, and 33 bases separated the two germline ends. Points on this clone: Its specificity is unknown.

Findings and caveats of the study: Naive CD4 clonotypes overlapped across a few donors at about 5.2%.

The V gene is TRBV4-2, the J gene TRBJ1-4, with D uncertain. The sequence derives from a woman aged 25 to 39 in good health. The sequenced sample was memory CD8+ T cells sorted from blood. Described subset: CD45RO+ cells pooled with CCR7-negative TemRA cells. The CDR3 nucleotides read TGTGCCAGCAGCCAAGATATGAGCCGGGCGGATTCATTTGATTATCTGGGTGAAAAACTGTTTTTT. Its protein product is CASSQDMSRADSFDYLGEKLFF.